A selection of T cell receptor beta chains follows, all from one sample in a study of shared clonotypes between healthy human individuals. Sequencing was performed with immunoSEQ multiplex PCR; in TCRdb, only in-frame clones are kept and a portion is missing. The table records some 2.3 million clones, 93% of them present only once. Sequencing was performed on naive CD4+ T cells from PBMCs. These receptors were obtained from a man aged 18 to 30 in good health. Some clones in this sample may be carry-over from other donors' samples. Each CDR3 is given with its conserved first and last residue. Fields, in order: clone size, J gene, D gene, V gene, CDR3 DNA, CDR3 protein. A D gene is named only where the DNA matches it firmly. Rows may omit the clone size; those that give it use once, few, many or a size class.

>-|TRBJ2-4|TRBD2|TRBV11-2
TGTGCCAGCAGCTTAGAAGGGCTAGCGGGCCTTGCCAAAAACATTCAGTACTTC
CASSLEGLAGLAKNIQYF
>-|TRBJ2-3|TRBD2|TRBV7-2
TGTGCCAGCAGTGCGCTAGCGGGAGGAAAAGATACGCAGTATTTT
CASSALAGGKDTQYF
>-|TRBJ2-2|-|TRBV27
TGTGCCAGCAGTTCCTGGAAGTCGACCGGGGAGCTGTTTTTT
CASSSWKSTGELFF
>-|TRBJ2-2|-|TRBV7-3
TGTGCCAGCAGCCACACCCTGGGGGCTTTCGCGAACACCGGGGAGCTGTTTTTT
CASSHTLGAFANTGELFF
>once|TRBJ2-7|-|TRBV5-1
TGCGCCAGCAGCCGACAGACGCCCGACGAGCAGTACTTC
CASSRQTPDEQYF
>-|TRBJ2-5|-|TRBV29-1
TGCAGCGTCCAACCAGGGTTCGAGACCCAGTACTTC
CSVQPGFETQYF
>-|TRBJ1-1|-|TRBV6-5
TGTGCCAGCAGTTACTCAACGGGGCTTTCCACTGGGGCTTTCTTT
CASSYSTGLSTGAFF
>-|TRBJ1-1|-|TRBV7-3
TGTGCCAGCAGCTCGACCACCGAGGGGAACACTGAAGCTTTCTTT
CASSSTTEGNTEAFF
>-|TRBJ1-5|-|TRBV10-3
TGTGCCATCAGTGATCGAGGGAATCAGCCCCAGCATTTT
CAISDRGNQPQHF
>-|TRBJ1-3|TRBD1|TRBV10-3
TGTGCCATCAAACAGGGGACTGGAAACACCATATATTTT
CAIKQGTGNTIYF
>-|TRBJ2-3|-|TRBV18
TGTGCCAGCTCACCCCAGGGACGGGGCACAGATACGCAGTATTTT
CASSPQGRGTDTQYF
>-|TRBJ1-5|-|TRBV7-8
TGTGCCAGCAGCTTAGCGGGGCAGCCCCAGCATTTT
CASSLAGQPQHF
>-|TRBJ2-3|-|TRBV30
TGTGCCTGGAGTATCCAGGATACGCAGTATTTT
CAWSIQDTQYF
>-|TRBJ1-2|-|TRBV29-1
TGCAGCGTTGGCCACAGGCTCCTTAACTATGGCTACACCTTC
CSVGHRLLNYGYTF
>-|TRBJ1-2|-|TRBV19
TGTGCCAGTAGTATCCGGACAGCTGGCTACACCTTC
CASSIRTAGYTF
>-|TRBJ2-5|-|TRBV2
TGTGCCAGCAGAGATATTGGACAAAAGTACTTC
CASRDIGQKYF
>-|TRBJ2-6|-|TRBV28
TGTGCCAGCAGCCTAGGGGGGGCCTCTGGGGCCAACGTCCTGACTTTC
CASSLGGASGANVLTF
>-|TRBJ2-5|TRBD2|TRBV5-6
TGTGCCAGCAGCACTTGGGGACTAGCGGGAGGAAAAGAGACCCAGTACTTC
CASSTWGLAGGKETQYF
>-|TRBJ2-3|-|TRBV6-6
TGTGCCAGCCAGCCCTCAGGGGCAGATACGCAGTATTTT
CASQPSGADTQYF
>-|TRBJ1-5|-|TRBV28
TGTGCCAGCAGATCCTCGCGATATAGCAATCAGCCCCAGCATTTT
CASRSSRYSNQPQHF
>once|TRBJ2-2|TRBD2|TRBV5-1
TGCGCCGGGAGGGAATTAGCGGGAGCTTCCGGGGAGCTGTTTTTT
CAGRELAGASGELFF
>-|TRBJ2-4|-|TRBV20-1
TGCAGTGCTACAAGAAACATTCAGTACTTC
CSATRNIQYF
>-|TRBJ2-7|-|TRBV5-1
TGCGCCAGCAGCTTGGAGGCGACAGGAGTTACCTACGAGCAGTACTTC
CASSLEATGVTYEQYF